Sequencing of this TCR beta chain was carried out in a study of T cells in Graves' hyperthyroidism and ophthalmopathy. Findings and caveats of the study: Prediction of ophthalmopathy progression came a median around 6.1 months pre-onset.

This clonotype was counted between two and nine times. Its specificity is unknown. V dropped 3 bases and J dropped 6; count of bases not matched to a gene: 12. There are 18 residues in the CDR3. Germline V gene data show CDR1 as SGDLS and CDR2 as YYNGEE. It was RNA transcripts that yielded the amplified TCR beta CDR3 regions. Researchers ran a first-round RT-PCR on the TCR CDR3 using the HTBI primer set. MiXCR, run by TCRdb on the multiplex PCR reads, gives a single entry per CDR3 protein. The sample lists about 250,000 distinct CDR3 sequences, about 20% occurring once. Sequencing input: blood. The sequence was obtained from a man under 40 with Graves' ophthalmopathy. The V call is TRBV9, the J call TRBJ2-2; 12 bases match TRBD2. The CDR3 reads CASSERLAGAPFAGELFF. CDR3 DNA sequence: TGTGCCAGCAGCGAACGACTAGCGGGAGCCCCGTTTGCCGGGGAGCTGTTTTTT.